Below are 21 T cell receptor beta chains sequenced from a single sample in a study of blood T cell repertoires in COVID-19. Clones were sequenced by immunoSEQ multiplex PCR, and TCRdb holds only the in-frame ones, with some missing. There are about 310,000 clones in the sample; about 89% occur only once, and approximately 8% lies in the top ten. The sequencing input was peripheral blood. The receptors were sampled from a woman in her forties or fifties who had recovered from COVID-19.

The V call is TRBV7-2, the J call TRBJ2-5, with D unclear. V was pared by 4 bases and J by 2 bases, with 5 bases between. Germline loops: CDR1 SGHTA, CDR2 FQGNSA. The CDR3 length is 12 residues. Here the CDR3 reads CASSSLQETQYF. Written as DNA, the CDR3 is TGTGCCAGCAGCTCCTTACAAGAGACCCAGTACTTC. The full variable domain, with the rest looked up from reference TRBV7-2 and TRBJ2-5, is GAGVSQSPSNKVTEKGKDVELRCDPISGHTALYWYRQSLGQGLEFLIYFQGNSAPDKSGLPSDRFSAERTGGSVSTLTIQRTQQEDSAVYLCASSSLQETQYFGPGTRLLVL.

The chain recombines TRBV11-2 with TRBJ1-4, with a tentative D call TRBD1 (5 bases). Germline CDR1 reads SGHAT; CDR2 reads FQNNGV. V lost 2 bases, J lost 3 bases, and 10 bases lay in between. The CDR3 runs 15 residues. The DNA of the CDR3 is TGTGCCAGCAGCTTAACACTGGGGCCTAATGAAAAACTGTTTTTT. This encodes CASSLTLGPNEKLFF.

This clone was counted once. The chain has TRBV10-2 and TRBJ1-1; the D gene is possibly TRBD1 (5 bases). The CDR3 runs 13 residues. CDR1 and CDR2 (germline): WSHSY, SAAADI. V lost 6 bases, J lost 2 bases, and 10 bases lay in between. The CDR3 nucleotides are TGCGCCAGCAGAGCTGACAGAAACACTGAAGCTTTCTTT. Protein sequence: CASRADRNTEAFF.

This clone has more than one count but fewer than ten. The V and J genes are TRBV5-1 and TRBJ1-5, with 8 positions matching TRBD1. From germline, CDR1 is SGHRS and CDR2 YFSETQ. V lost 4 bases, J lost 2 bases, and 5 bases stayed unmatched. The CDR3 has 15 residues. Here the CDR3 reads CASSEQGGGNQPQHF. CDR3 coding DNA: TGCGCCAGCAGCGAACAGGGGGGAGGCAATCAGCCCCAGCATTTT.

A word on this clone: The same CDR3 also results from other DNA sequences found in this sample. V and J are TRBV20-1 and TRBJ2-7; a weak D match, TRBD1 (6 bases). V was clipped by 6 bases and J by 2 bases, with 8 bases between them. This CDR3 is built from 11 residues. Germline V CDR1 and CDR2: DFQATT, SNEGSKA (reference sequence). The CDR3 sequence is CSARDTYEQYF. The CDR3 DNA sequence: TGCAGTGCCCGGGACACCTACGAGCAGTACTTC.

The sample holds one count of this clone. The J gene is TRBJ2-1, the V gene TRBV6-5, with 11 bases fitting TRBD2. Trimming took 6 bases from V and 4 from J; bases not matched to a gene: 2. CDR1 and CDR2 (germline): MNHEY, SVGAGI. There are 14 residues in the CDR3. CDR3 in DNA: TGTGCCAGCAGGACTAGCGGGGAATACAATGAGCAGTTCTTC. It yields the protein CASRTSGEYNEQFF.

Written as DNA, the CDR3 is TGTGCCAGCAGCCAAGCGGGTAGTATTCATGAGCAGTTCTTC. This encodes CASSQAGSIHEQFF. The rearrangement joins TRBV3-1 (or the pseudogene TRBV3-2) to TRBJ2-1; D call uncertain. V dropped 1 base and J dropped 8 bases, with 12 bases sitting between them. This CDR3 spans 14 amino acids. Germline lookup yields CDR1 LGHDT and CDR2 YNNKEL (reference sequence).

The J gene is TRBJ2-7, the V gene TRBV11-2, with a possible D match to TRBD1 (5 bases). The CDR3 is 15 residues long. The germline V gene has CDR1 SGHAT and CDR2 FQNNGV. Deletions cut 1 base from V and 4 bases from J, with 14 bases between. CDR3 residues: CASSLVDTSPYEQYF. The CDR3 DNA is TGTGCCAGCAGCTTAGTGGACACCTCCCCTTACGAGCAGTACTTC.

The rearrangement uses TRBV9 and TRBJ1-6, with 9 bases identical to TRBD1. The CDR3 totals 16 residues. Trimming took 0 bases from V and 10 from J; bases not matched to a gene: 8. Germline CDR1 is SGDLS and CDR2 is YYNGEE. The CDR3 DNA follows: TGTGCCAGCAGCGTAGCGGGGGACAGGGTTCGGTCACCCCTCCACTTT. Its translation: CASSVAGDRVRSPLHF.

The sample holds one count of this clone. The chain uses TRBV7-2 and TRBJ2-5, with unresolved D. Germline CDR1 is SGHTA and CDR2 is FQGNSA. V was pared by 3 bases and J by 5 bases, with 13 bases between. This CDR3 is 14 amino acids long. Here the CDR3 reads CASSFGLVGETQYF. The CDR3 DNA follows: TGTGCCAGCAGCTTTGGCCTAGTCGGGGAGACCCAGTACTTC.

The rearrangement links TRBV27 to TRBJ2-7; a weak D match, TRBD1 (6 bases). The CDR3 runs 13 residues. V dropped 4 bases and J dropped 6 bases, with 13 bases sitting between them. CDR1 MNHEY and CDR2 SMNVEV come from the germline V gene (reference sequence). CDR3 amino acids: CASSSGQGREQYF. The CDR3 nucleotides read TGTGCCAGCAGTTCAGGGCAGGGGCGCGAGCAGTACTTC.

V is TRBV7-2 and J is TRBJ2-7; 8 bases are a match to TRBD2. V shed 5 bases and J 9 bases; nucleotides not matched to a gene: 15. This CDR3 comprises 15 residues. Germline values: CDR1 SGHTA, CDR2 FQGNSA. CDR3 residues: CASSPRGGTPVGQYF. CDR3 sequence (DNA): TGTGCCAGCAGCCCCCGGGGGGGGACGCCGGTGGGGCAGTACTTC.

CDR3 sequence reads: CASSLTGSNYGYTF. For the CDR3, the DNA is TGTGCCAGCAGTTTAACCGGGTCTAACTATGGCTACACCTTC. This chain connects TRBV28 to TRBJ1-2; no reliable D call. Germline V gene lookup returns CDR1 MDHEN and CDR2 SYDVKM. The length of the CDR3 is 14 residues. V lost 2 bases and J lost 0, with 7 bases in between.

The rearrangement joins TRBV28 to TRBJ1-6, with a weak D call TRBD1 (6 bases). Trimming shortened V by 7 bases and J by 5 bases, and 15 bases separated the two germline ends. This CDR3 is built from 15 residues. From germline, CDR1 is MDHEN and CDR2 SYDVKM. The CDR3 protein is CASNPPGVNNSPLHF. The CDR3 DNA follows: TGTGCCAGCAATCCCCCAGGGGTTAATAATTCACCCCTCCACTTT.

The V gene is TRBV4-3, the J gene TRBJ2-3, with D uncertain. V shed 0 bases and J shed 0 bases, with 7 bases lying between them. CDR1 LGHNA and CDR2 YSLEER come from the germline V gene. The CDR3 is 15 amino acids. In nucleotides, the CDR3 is TGCGCCAGCAGCCAAGATCTTACTAGCACAGATACGCAGTATTTT. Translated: CASSQDLTSTDTQYF.

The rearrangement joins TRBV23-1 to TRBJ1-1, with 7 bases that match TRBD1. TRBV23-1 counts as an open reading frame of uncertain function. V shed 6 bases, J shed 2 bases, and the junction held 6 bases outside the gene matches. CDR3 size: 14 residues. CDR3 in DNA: TGCGCCAGCAGCCCGGGACAGCTTAACACTGAAGCTTTCTTT. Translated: CASSPGQLNTEAFF.

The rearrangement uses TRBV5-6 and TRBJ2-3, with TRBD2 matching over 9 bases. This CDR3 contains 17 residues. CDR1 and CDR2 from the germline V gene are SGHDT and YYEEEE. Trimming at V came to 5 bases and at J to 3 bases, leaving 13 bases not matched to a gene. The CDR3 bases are TGTGCCAGCAGTCGACGCTTAGCGGGAGACGGTACAGATACGCAGTATTTT. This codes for CASSRRLAGDGTDTQYF.

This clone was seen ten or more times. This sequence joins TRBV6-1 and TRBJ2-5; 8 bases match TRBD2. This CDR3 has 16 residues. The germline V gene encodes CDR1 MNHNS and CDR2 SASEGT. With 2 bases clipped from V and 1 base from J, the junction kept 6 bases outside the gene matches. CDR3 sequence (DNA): TGTGCCAGCAGTGAATTGGGCGGGGGGCCCCAAGAGACCCAGTACTTC. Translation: CASSELGGGPQETQYF.

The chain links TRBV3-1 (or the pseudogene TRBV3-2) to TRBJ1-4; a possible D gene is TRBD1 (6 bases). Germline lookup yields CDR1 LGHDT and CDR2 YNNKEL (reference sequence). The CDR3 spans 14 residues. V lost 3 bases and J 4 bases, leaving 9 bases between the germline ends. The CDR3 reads CASSHGQSNEKLFF. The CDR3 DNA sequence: TGTGCCAGCAGCCATGGACAGAGTAATGAAAAACTGTTTTTT.

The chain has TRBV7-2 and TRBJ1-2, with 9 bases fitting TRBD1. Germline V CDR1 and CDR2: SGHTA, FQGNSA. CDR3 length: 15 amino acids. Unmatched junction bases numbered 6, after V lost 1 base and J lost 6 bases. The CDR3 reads CASSLESRQGDGYTF. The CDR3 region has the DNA TGTGCCAGCAGCTTAGAGTCCCGACAGGGGGATGGCTACACCTTC.

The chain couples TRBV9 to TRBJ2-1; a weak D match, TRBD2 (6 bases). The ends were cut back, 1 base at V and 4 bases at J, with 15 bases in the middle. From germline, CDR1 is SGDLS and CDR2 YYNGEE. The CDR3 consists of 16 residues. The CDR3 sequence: CASSVSGASEYNEQFF. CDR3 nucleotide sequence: TGTGCCAGCAGCGTATCCGGGGCTAGCGAATACAATGAGCAGTTCTTC. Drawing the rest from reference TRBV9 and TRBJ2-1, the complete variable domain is DSGVTQTPKHLITATGQRVTLRCSPRSGDLSVYWYQQSLDQGLQFLIQYYNGEERAKGNILERFSAQQFPDLHSELNLSSLELGDSALYFCASSVSGASEYNEQFFGPGTRLTVL.